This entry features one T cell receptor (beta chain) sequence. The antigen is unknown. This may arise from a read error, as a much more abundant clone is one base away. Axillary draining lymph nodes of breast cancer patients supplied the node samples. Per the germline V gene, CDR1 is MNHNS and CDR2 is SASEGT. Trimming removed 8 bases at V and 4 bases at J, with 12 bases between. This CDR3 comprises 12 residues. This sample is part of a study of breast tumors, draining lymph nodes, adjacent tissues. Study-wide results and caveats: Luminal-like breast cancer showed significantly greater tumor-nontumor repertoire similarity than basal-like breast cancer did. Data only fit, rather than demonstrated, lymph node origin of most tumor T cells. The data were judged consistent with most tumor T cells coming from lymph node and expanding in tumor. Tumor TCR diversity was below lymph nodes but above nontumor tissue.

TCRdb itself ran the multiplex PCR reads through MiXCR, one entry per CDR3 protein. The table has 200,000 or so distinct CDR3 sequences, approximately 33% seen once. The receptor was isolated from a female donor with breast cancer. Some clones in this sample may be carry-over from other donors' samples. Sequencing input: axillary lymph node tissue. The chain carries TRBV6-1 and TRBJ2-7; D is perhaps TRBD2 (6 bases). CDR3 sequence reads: CASGGGDYEQYF. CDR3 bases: TGTGCCAGCGGTGGAGGGGATTACGAGCAGTACTTC.